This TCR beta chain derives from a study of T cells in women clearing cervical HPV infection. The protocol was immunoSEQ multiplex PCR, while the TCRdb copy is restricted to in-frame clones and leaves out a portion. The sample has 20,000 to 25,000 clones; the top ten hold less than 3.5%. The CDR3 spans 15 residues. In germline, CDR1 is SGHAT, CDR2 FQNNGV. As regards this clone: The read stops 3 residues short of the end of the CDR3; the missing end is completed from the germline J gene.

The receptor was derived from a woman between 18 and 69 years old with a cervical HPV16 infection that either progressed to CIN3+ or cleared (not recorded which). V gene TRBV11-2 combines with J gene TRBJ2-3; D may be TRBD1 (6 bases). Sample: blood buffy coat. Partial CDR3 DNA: TGTGCCAGCAGCTTACGACAGGACCCACAAGAGACG. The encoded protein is CASSLRQDPQET. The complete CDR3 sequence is CASSLRQDPQETQYF.